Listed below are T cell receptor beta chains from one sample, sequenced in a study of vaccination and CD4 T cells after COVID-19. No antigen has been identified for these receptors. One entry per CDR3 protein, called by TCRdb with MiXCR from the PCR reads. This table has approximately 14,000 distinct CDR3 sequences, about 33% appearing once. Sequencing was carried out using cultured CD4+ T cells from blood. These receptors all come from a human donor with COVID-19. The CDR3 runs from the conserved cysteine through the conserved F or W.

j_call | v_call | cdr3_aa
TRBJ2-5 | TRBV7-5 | CISVPEAHRRAPGVETQYF
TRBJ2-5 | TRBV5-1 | CASSGSAAGGETQYF
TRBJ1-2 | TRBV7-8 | CASSLVQGNYGYTF
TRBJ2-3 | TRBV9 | CASSVARTTDTQYF
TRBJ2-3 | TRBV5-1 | CASSLRGTRTDTQYF
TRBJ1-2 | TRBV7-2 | CASSSYQVGGGYTF
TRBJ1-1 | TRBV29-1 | CSVEGGANTEAFF
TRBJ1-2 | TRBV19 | CASSATDYTNYGYTF
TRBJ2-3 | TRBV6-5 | CASSYRPKAGTTDTQYF
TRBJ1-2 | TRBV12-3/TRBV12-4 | CASSPDRGKSGYTF
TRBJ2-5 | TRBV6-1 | CASSQAGGRQTQYF
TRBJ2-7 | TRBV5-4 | CASSTGSSYEQYF
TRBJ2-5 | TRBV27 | CASSSLAGGQETQYF
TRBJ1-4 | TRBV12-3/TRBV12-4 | CASMVLGGGEKLFF